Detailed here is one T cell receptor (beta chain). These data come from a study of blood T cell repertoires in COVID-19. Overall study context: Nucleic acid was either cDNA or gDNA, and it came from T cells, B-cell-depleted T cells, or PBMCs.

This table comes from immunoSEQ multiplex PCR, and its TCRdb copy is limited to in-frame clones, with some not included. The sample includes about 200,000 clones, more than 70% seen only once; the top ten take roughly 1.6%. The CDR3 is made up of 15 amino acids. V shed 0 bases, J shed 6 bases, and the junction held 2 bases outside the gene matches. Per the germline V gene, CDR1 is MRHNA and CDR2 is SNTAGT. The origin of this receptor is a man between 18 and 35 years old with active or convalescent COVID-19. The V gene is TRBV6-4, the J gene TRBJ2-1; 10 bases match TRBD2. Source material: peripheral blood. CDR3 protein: CASSDSTSGINEQFF. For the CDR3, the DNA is TGTGCCAGCAGTGACTCAACTAGCGGGATCAATGAGCAGTTCTTC.